Presented here are 9 T cell receptor beta chains from one specimen sequenced in a study of shared clonotypes between healthy human individuals. The data were produced by immunoSEQ multiplex PCR, yet TCRdb's version contains in-frame clones alone and is incomplete. The sample has about 1.5 million clones; 95% to 99% are singletons. Sequencing used naive CD4+ T cells sorted from blood. The sample's subset: CD45RA+ positively selected. These receptors all stem from a man aged 25-45 years in good health.

The chain combines TRBV15 with TRBJ1-1; D not certain. The CDR3 loop spans 14 amino acids. Trimming cost V 10 bases and J 3 bases, with 18 bases left between them. CDR1 is LNHNV, CDR2 YYDKDF, per germline (reference sequence). The CDR3 bases are TGTGCCAGGGCCAAAGGCACAACCCACACTGAAGCTTTCTTT. The encoded protein is CARAKGTTHTEAFF.

This clone came up once. V and J are TRBV5-5 and TRBJ2-2, with TRBD2 identical over 12 bases. The germline V gene encodes CDR1 SGHKS and CDR2 YYEKEE (reference sequence). J lost 4 bases, V lost 4 bases, and 5 bases had no gene match. This CDR3 region has 16 residues. DNA of the CDR3: TGTGCCAGCAGCCTGTCGACTAGCGGGAGCACCGGGGAGCTGTTTTTT. Encoded protein: CASSLSTSGSTGELFF.

The rearrangement links TRBV2 to TRBJ1-5; 10 nucleotides align to TRBD1. This CDR3 region has 14 residues. V gave up 8 bases and J gave up 4 bases; unmatched junction bases: 5. Germline assignment: CDR1 SNHLY and CDR2 FYNNEI. As DNA, the CDR3 is TGTGCCAGCCGTGCGGACAGGGGGAATCAGCCCCAGCATTTT. It encodes CASRADRGNQPQHF.

The chain is built from TRBV5-1 and TRBJ1-1; D possibly corresponds to TRBD1 (5 bases). Germline V lookup: CDR1 SGHRS, CDR2 YFSETQ. The V end was cut by 2 bases, the J end by 3 bases, with 11 bases between. CDR3 length equals 14 residues. The CDR3 nucleotides are TGCGCCAGCAGCTTAGTTAAAGGGGACACTGAAGCTTTCTTT. Protein sequence: CASSLVKGDTEAFF.

The chain recombines TRBV2 with TRBJ2-1; 7 bases agree with TRBD1. The CDR3 is 13 amino acids. The germline CDR1 and CDR2 sequences are SNHLY and FYNNEI. V trimming: 0 bases; J trimming: 12 bases; junction bases outside the gene matches: 5. In nucleotides, the CDR3 is TGTGCCAGCAGTGAAGCGCGGACAGGCTGGCAGTTCTTC. Its protein is CASSEARTGWQFF.

Note on this clone: Distinct nucleotide sequences in the sample also encode this CDR3. The chain has TRBV19 and TRBJ2-5; no reliable D call. V gave up 3 bases and J gave up 2 bases, with 1 base separating them. There are 11 residues in the CDR3. Germline V gene data show CDR1 as LNHDA and CDR2 as SQIVND (reference sequence). The CDR3 region has the DNA TGTGCCAGTAGTATTCAAGAGACCCAGTACTTC. Protein sequence: CASSIQETQYF.

The chain carries TRBV9 and TRBJ2-7, with TRBD2 as a possible D gene (5 bases). Germline V CDR1 and CDR2: SGDLS, YYNGEE. Trimming removed 4 bases at V and 2 bases at J, with 13 bases between. This CDR3 contains 14 residues. CDR3 nucleotide sequence: TGTGCCAGCAGCCCTCCCGGGATTCCCTACGAGCAGTACTTC. Protein product: CASSPPGIPYEQYF.

The chain has TRBV18 and TRBJ1-1; no reliable D call. V lost 0 bases and J 5 bases, leaving 10 bases between the germline ends. Germline assignment: CDR1 KGHSH and CDR2 LQKENI. There are 14 residues in the CDR3. The DNA of the CDR3 is TGTGCCAGCTCACCACCACTCGTGGAGACTGAAGCTTTCTTT. This sequence encodes CASSPPLVETEAFF.

As to this clone: Other DNA sequences within the sample encode an identical CDR3. The chain employs TRBV18 and TRBJ1-2; D remains ambiguous. Germline CDR1 and CDR2: KGHSH and LQKENI. The germline V and J ends were trimmed by 2 bases and 5 bases, with 6 bases remaining between them. The CDR3 loop spans 12 amino acids. The CDR3 protein is CASSPDYYGYTF. DNA for the CDR3: TGTGCCAGCTCACCAGATTATTATGGCTACACCTTC.